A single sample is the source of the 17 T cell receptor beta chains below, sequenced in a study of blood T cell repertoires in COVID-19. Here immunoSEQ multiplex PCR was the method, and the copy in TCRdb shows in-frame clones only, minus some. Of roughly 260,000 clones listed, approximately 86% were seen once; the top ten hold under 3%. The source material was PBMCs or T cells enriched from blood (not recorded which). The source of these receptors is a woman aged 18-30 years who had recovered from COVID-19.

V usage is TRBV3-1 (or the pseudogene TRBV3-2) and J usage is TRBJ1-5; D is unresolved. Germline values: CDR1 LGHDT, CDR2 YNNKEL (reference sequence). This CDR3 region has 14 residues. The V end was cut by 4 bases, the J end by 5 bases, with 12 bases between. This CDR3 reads CASSPRDSHQPQHF. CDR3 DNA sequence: TGTGCCAGCAGCCCGAGGGATTCTCATCAGCCCCAGCATTTT.

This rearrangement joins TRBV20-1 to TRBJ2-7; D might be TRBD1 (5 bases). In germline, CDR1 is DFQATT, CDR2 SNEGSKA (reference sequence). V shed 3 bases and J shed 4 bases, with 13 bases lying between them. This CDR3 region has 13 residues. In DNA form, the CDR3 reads TGCAGTGCTAGTTCAGGGTCAGCTTACGAGCAGTACTTC. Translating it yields CSASSGSAYEQYF.

DNA of the CDR3: TGTGCCAGCAGTGAGGGACTAGCGGGGACATCCTACAATGAGCAGTTCTTC. It yields the protein CASSEGLAGTSYNEQFF. The V call is TRBV28, the J call TRBJ2-1; 13 nucleotides align to TRBD2. This CDR3 spans 17 amino acids. CDR1 is MDHEN, CDR2 SYDVKM, per germline. With V trimmed by 5 bases and J by 1 base, 5 bases remained unmatched.

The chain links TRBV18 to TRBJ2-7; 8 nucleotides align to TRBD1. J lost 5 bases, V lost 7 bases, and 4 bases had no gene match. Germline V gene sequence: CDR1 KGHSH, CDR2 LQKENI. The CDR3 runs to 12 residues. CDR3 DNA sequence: TGTGCCAGCTGGGCAGGGGGCGACGAGCAGTACTTC. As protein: CASWAGGDEQYF.

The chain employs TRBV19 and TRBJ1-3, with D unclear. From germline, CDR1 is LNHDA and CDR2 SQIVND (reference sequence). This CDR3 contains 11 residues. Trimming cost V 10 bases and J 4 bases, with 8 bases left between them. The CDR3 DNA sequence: TGTGCCACGCGAACCGGAAACACCATATATTTT. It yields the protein CATRTGNTIYF.

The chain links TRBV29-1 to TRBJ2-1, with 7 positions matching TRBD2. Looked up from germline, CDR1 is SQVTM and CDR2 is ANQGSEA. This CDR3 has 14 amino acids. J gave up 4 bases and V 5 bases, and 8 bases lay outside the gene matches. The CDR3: CSVPSGTGYNEQFF. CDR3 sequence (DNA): TGCAGCGTTCCTAGCGGAACTGGTTACAATGAGCAGTTCTTC.

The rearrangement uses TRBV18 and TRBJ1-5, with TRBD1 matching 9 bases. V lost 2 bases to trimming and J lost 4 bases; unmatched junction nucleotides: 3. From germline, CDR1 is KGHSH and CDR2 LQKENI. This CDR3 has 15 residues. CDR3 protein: CASSPIGTGNQPQHF. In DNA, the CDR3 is TGTGCCAGCTCACCAATCGGGACAGGGAATCAGCCCCAGCATTTT.

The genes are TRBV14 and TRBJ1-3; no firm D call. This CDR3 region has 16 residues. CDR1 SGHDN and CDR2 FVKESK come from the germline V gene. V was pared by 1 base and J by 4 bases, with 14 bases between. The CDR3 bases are TGTGCCAGCAGCCAAGTCGGAGGCTCCCCGGGAAACACCATATATTTT. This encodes CASSQVGGSPGNTIYF.

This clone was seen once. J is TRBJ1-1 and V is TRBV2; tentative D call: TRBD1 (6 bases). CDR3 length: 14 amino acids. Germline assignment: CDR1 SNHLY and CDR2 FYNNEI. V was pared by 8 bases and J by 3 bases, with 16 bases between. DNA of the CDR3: TGTGCCAGCGGGCGGTTAGAGGGGGACACTGAAGCTTTCTTT. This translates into CASGRLEGDTEAFF.

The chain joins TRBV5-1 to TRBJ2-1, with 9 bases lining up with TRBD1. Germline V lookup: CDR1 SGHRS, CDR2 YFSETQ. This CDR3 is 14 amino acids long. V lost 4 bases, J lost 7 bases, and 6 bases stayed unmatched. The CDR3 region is CASSQGQGQNEQFF. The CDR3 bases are TGCGCCAGCAGCCAGGGACAGGGCCAAAATGAGCAGTTCTTC.

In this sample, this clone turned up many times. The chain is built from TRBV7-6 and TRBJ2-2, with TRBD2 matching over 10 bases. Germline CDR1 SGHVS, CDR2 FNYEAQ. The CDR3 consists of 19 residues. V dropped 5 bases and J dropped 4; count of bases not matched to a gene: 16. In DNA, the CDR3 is TGTGCCAGCAGCCCCTCAACGTCGCGGACTAGCGGCTCCACCGGGGAGCTGTTTTTT. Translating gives CASSPSTSRTSGSTGELFF.

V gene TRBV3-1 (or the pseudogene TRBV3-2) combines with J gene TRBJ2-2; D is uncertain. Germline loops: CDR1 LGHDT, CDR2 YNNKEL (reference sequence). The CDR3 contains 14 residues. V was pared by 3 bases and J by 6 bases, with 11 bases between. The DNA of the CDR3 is TGTGCCAGCAGCCAGCACATACCCGCCGGGGAGCTGTTTTTT. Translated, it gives CASSQHIPAGELFF.

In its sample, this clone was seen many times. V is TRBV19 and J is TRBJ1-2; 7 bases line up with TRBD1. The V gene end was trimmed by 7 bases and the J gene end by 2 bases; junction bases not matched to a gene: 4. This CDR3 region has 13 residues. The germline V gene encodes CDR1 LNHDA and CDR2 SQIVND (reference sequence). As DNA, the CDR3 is TGTGCCAGTATCGGACAGGAGAACTATGGCTACACCTTC. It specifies CASIGQENYGYTF. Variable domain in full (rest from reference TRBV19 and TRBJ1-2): DGGITQSPKYLFRKEGQNVTLSCEQNLNHDAMYWYRQDPGQGLRLIYYSQIVNDFQKGDIAEGYSVSREKKESFPLTVTSAQKNPTAFYLCASIGQENYGYTFGSGTRLTVV.

The CDR3 nucleotides read TGTGCCAGCAGCTTAGAACACGGGTACGAGCAGTACTTC. It translates to CASSLEHGYEQYF. The rearrangement joins TRBV7-9 to TRBJ2-7; no clear D. The V end was cut by 1 base, the J end by 4 bases, with 8 bases between. CDR3 length: 13 residues. Germline-derived CDR1 and CDR2 are SEHNR and FQNEAQ (reference sequence).

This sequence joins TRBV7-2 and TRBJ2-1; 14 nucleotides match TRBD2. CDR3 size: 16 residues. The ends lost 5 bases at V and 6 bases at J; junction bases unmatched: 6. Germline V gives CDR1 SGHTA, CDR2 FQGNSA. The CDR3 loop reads CASSGTSGSGRNEQFF. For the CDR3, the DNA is TGTGCCAGCAGCGGGACTAGCGGGAGTGGTCGCAATGAGCAGTTCTTC.

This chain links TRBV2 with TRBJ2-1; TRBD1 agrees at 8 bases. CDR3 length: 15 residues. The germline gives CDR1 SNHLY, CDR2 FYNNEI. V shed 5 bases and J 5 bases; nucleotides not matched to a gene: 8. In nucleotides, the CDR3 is TGTGCCAGCAGTCCCGGACAGGGCTGGAACAATGAGCAGTTCTTC. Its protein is CASSPGQGWNNEQFF. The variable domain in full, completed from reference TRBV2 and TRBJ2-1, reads EPEVTQTPSHQVTQMGQEVILRCVPISNHLYFYWYRQILGQKVEFLVSFYNNEISEKSEIFDDQFSVERPDGSNFTLKIRSTKLEDSAMYFCASSPGQGWNNEQFFGPGTRLTVL.

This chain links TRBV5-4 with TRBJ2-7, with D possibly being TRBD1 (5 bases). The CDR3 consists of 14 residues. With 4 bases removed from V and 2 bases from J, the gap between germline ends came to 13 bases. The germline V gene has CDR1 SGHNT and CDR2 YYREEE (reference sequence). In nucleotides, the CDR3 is TGTGCCAGCAGCCCGGGTAGCAGGGCCTACGAGCAGTACTTC. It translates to CASSPGSRAYEQYF. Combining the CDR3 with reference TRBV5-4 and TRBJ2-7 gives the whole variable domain ETGVTQSPTHLIKTRGQQVTLRCSSQSGHNTVSWYQQALGQGPQFIFQYYREEENGRGNFPPRFSGLQFPNYSSELNVNALELDDSALYLCASSPGSRAYEQYFGPGTRLTVT.